The 27 T cell receptor beta chains reported below all come from one sample, sequenced in a study of blood T cells in healthy people across ages. A sample-barcoded 5' primer and a J-beta primer mix were used in a second PCR of about 6 to 12 cycles. From the 5' RACE reads, TCRdb called clonotypes with MiXCR, one entry per CDR3 protein. The sample contains about 510,000 distinct CDR3 sequences, about 29% of which appear only once. These same data were also listed under a study on T cells of mothers and their children.

Sequencing used blood. These receptors came from a boy aged 2 to 10 in good health.

This chain connects TRBV11-2 to TRBJ2-7, with a possible D match to TRBD1 (6 bases). The CDR3 covers 13 residues. Germline V gene sequence: CDR1 SGHAT, CDR2 FQNNGV. V lost 5 bases, J lost 3 bases, and 11 bases lay in between. This CDR3 is CASSPGQFYEQYF. CDR3 DNA sequence: TGTGCCAGCAGCCCCGGACAGTTCTACGAGCAGTACTTC.

CDR3 sequence: CAISGRPKEEANEKLFF. The DNA for the CDR3 is TGTGCCATCAGTGGGAGACCGAAGGAAGAAGCTAATGAAAAACTGTTTTTT. This chain uses TRBV10-3 with TRBJ1-4; D is uncertain. Trimming removed 4 bases from V and 3 bases from J, with 18 bases in between. Germline CDR1 ENHRY, CDR2 SYGVKD. This CDR3 region has 17 residues.

This clonotype showed up just a few times. V usage is TRBV12-3 or TRBV12-4 and J usage is TRBJ1-2, with D maybe TRBD1 (5 bases). The V end lost 8 bases, the J end lost 1 base, and 14 bases lay between the germline ends. This CDR3 has 14 amino acids. The chain's CDR3 is CASASGPRNYGYTF. The CDR3 bases are TGTGCCAGCGCCTCGGGGCCTCGTAACTATGGCTACACCTTC.

DNA of the CDR3: TGTGCCAGCAGTTTCCCGGGTCTAGCGGGGGCTGGAGATACGCAGTATTTT. Its protein is CASSFPGLAGAGDTQYF. The V and J genes are TRBV12-3 or TRBV12-4 and TRBJ2-3; 10 bases agree with TRBD2. V shed 3 bases and J 5 bases; nucleotides not matched to a gene: 11. CDR3 size: 17 residues.

The CDR3 spells CASSVAGTGVDEQFF. In DNA form, the CDR3 reads TGTGCCAGCAGCGTGGCCGGGACAGGGGTGGATGAGCAGTTCTTC. This chain links TRBV9 with TRBJ2-1; 10 bases are a match to TRBD1. V shed 2 bases, J shed 8 bases, and the junction held 7 bases outside the gene matches. In germline, CDR1 is SGDLS, CDR2 YYNGEE. The CDR3 is 15 amino acids.

The J gene is TRBJ2-3, the V gene TRBV9; the match to TRBD2 covers 10 bases. The CDR3 totals 16 residues. After removal of 4 bases from V and 5 bases from J, the junction contained 10 bases not matched to a gene. From germline, CDR1 is SGDLS and CDR2 YYNGEE. CDR3 protein: CASSIGLAATEDTQYF. The CDR3 DNA is TGTGCCAGCAGCATCGGACTAGCGGCTACCGAAGATACGCAGTATTTT.

The table lists this clonotype with a few counts. The rearrangement joins TRBV6-2 or TRBV6-3 to TRBJ2-7, with a tentative D call TRBD1 (6 bases). With the DNA end fitting TRBJ2-5 better, the J assignment may be wrong. Germline V gene data show CDR1 as MNHEY and CDR2 as SVGEGT. The CDR3 has 14 residues. The CDR3 sequence: CASSNRGFGETQYF. CDR3 in DNA: TGTGCCAGCAGCAATAGGGGGTTTGGAGAGACCCAGTACTTC.

The chain links TRBV6-2 or TRBV6-3 to TRBJ2-5, with 7 bases aligning to TRBD2. The CDR3 has 18 residues. V lost 0 bases and J lost 4; bases outside the gene matches: 14. Germline CDR1 reads MNHEY; CDR2 reads SVGEGT. In nucleotides, the CDR3 is TGTGCCAGCAGTTACTCGTCAGCGGGGAGGGTCTTAGGAGAGACCCAGTACTTC. Its translation: CASSYSSAGRVLGETQYF.

The V call is TRBV11-2, the J call TRBJ1-4; D not certain. Germline values: CDR1 SGHAT, CDR2 FQNNGV. CDR3 length: 16 residues. V was shortened by 2 bases and J by 8 bases, with 18 bases between the two germline ends. This CDR3 is CASSLLRGPLGEKLFF. CDR3 nucleotide sequence: TGTGCCAGCAGCTTACTCCGCGGGCCCTTGGGGGAAAAACTGTTTTTT.

The J gene is TRBJ2-3, the V gene TRBV14, with D possibly being TRBD2 (6 bases). Trimming took off 3 bases at V and 5 bases at J, with 12 bases between the two ends. This CDR3 is 14 amino acids long. Germline V gene data show CDR1 as SGHDN and CDR2 as FVKESK. CDR3 DNA sequence: TGTGCCAGCAGCCACCCGGGACTCCAAGATACGCAGTATTTT. This translates into CASSHPGLQDTQYF. Full variable domain (remainder filled in from reference TRBV14 and TRBJ2-3): EAGVTQFPSHSVIEKGQTVTLRCDPISGHDNLYWYRRVMGKEIKFLLHFVKESKQDESGMPNNRFLAERTGGTYSTLKVQPAELEDSGVYFCASSHPGLQDTQYFGPGTRLTVL.

This chain links TRBV12-3 or TRBV12-4 with TRBJ2-5; D gene uncertain. V was shortened by 3 bases and J by 5 bases, with 10 bases between the two germline ends. This CDR3 is 13 amino acids long. The DNA for the CDR3 is TGTGCCAGCAGTTTGGGATTTGGGGAGACCCAGTACTTC. Translating it yields CASSLGFGETQYF.

This clonotype appeared a few times. A read error may produce the germline difference seen at one junction end. V is TRBV11-2 and J is TRBJ1-6; 11 bases align to TRBD1. The CDR3 is 17 residues long. Germline-derived CDR1 and CDR2 are SGHAT and FQNNGV. Here the CDR3 reads CASSRRDRGFYNPPLHF. The DNA of the CDR3 is TGTGCCAGCAGCCGCCGGGACAGGGGGTTTTATAATCCACCCCTCCACTTT.

The rearrangement links TRBV7-4 to TRBJ2-5, with 9 bases identical to TRBD1. TRBJ2-7 matches the DNA end more closely, so the J call is doubtful. The CDR3 has 16 amino acids. CDR1 SGHVT and CDR2 SQSDAQ come from the germline V gene. The CDR3 loop is CASSLVGRQGAYEQYF. The CDR3 nucleotides are TGTGCCAGCAGCTTAGTAGGGCGACAGGGGGCCTACGAGCAGTACTTC.

This clonotype was counted between two and nine times. V is TRBV18 and J is TRBJ2-5; D is ambiguous. The assigned J gene may be wrong: the sequence end matches TRBJ2-7 better. Germline CDR1 reads KGHSH; CDR2 reads LQKENI. There are 13 residues in the CDR3. The CDR3 is CASSPQEVDEQYF. As DNA, the CDR3 is TGTGCCAGCTCCCCTCAGGAAGTGGACGAGCAGTACTTC.

The chain uses TRBV5-4 and TRBJ1-1; D is unresolved. Germline-derived CDR1 and CDR2 are SGHNT and YYREEE (reference sequence). Trimming took 2 bases from V and 7 from J, leaving 9 bases between them. The CDR3 consists of 12 residues. DNA for the CDR3: TGTGCCAGCAGCTTTTGGGGTGGTGAAGCTTTCTTT. Its translation is CASSFWGGEAFF.

The CDR3 spells CASSLSGSVDEQYF. For the CDR3, the DNA is TGTGCCAGCAGTTTGAGTGGTAGCGTGGACGAGCAGTACTTC. The J gene is TRBJ2-5, the V gene TRBV12-3 or TRBV12-4, with TRBD2 as a possible D gene (5 bases). The J call may be wrong; the DNA end is better matched by TRBJ2-7. This CDR3 region has 14 residues.

This clonotype occurred many times. The chain combines TRBV4-1 with TRBJ2-4, with a weak D call TRBD2 (6 bases). Germline CDR1 reads MGHRA; CDR2 reads YSYEKL. Trimming removed 3 bases from V and 6 bases from J, with 9 bases in between. This CDR3 is built from 13 residues. The CDR3 region is CASSQGGRNIQYF. As DNA, the CDR3 is TGCGCCAGCAGCCAGGGGGGACGAAACATTCAGTACTTC.

This chain links TRBV19 with TRBJ2-2, with D unclear. Germline V gene data show CDR1 as LNHDA and CDR2 as SQIVND (reference sequence). This CDR3 has 14 amino acids. Deletions cut 3 bases from V and 3 bases from J, with 8 bases between. CDR3: CASSIARHTGELFF. As DNA, the CDR3 is TGTGCCAGTAGTATCGCTAGACACACCGGGGAGCTGTTTTTT.

The chain carries TRBV25-1 and TRBJ1-4; D possibly corresponds to TRBD1 (5 bases). The V end lost 4 bases, the J end lost 7 bases, and 13 bases lay between the germline ends. CDR3 length equals 14 residues. Germline loops: CDR1 MGHDK, CDR2 SYGVNS. The CDR3, as DNA: TGTGCCAGCAGTGTCGGGGGAGAAGGTGAAAAACTGTTTTTT. It codes for CASSVGGEGEKLFF.

The rearrangement uses TRBV5-1 and TRBJ2-2, with a tentative D call TRBD1 (6 bases). The CDR3 sequence is 15 residues long. V dropped 7 bases and J dropped 0 bases, with 13 bases sitting between them. Germline lookup yields CDR1 SGHRS and CDR2 YFSETQ. The CDR3 DNA sequence: TGCGCCAGCGGAGGACAGCCAACGAACACCGGGGAGCTGTTTTTT. Amino acid sequence: CASGGQPTNTGELFF.

The chain recombines TRBV20-1 with TRBJ2-7; TRBD2 agrees at 9 bases. Germline V gene data show CDR1 as DFQATT and CDR2 as SNEGSKA (reference sequence). With V trimmed by 6 bases and J by 0 bases, 9 bases remained unmatched. This CDR3 region has 15 residues. The CDR3 spells CSARRLAAYSYEQYF. CDR3 nucleotides: TGCAGTGCGAGAAGACTAGCGGCTTACTCCTACGAGCAGTACTTC.

This clonotype was counted between two and nine times. This chain connects TRBV7-8 to TRBJ2-3, with 12 bases that match TRBD2. V shed 7 bases and J 2 bases; nucleotides not matched to a gene: 7. CDR3 size: 16 residues. Germline assignment: CDR1 SGHVS and CDR2 FQNEAQ. The DNA for the CDR3 is TGTGCCAGCAACGGACTAGCGGGATACCTCACAGATACGCAGTATTTT. It codes for CASNGLAGYLTDTQYF.

V and J are TRBV29-1 and TRBJ1-5; TRBD1 aligns across 8 bases. V shed 4 bases and J 7 bases; nucleotides not matched to a gene: 9. This CDR3 has 14 amino acids. CDR1 is SQVTM and CDR2 is ANQGSEA in the germline V gene. The CDR3 loop is CSVAPGTGEQPQHF. The CDR3 DNA sequence: TGCAGCGTTGCCCCTGGGACAGGTGAACAGCCCCAGCATTTT.

The CDR3, as DNA: TGCGCCAGCACGATCCAGCGGGAGTCCGGGGAGCTGTTTTTT. Amino acid sequence: CASTIQRESGELFF. The V gene is TRBV5-1, the J gene TRBJ2-2, with 8 bases that match TRBD2. CDR3 length: 14 amino acids. The J segment lost 6 bases and the V segment lost 6 bases, leaving 7 bases of the junction unmatched. Looked up from germline, CDR1 is SGHRS and CDR2 is YFSETQ.

The CDR3 reads CASSPPLTHMRGNTIYF. CDR3 in DNA: TGTGCCAGCTCACCACCGCTGACTCATATGAGAGGAAACACCATATATTTT. The chain has TRBV18 and TRBJ1-3; D unclear. This CDR3 spans 17 amino acids. Per germline, CDR1 KGHSH and CDR2 LQKENI. The V end was cut by 0 bases, the J end by 4 bases, with 16 bases between. Using reference TRBV18 and TRBJ1-3 for the parts outside the CDR3, the full variable domain is NAGVMQNPRHLVRRRGQEARLRCSPMKGHSHVYWYRQLPEEGLKFMVYLQKENIIDESGMPKERFSAEFPKEGPSILRIQQVVRGDSAAYFCASSPPLTHMRGNTIYFGEGSWLTVV.

V usage is TRBV27 and J usage is TRBJ2-3; D is ambiguous. The ends were cut back, 8 bases at V and 0 bases at J, with 15 bases in the middle. The CDR3 is 15 residues long. Germline V gene data show CDR1 as MNHEY and CDR2 as SMNVEV (reference sequence). The CDR3 loop reads CASSQERPSTDTQYF. Written as DNA, the CDR3 is TGTGCCAGCTCTCAGGAGAGACCTAGCACAGATACGCAGTATTTT.

This clonotype was counted only a few times. The chain joins TRBV7-9 to TRBJ2-5, with TRBD2 matching over 7 bases. The DNA end is a closer match to TRBJ2-1, so the J assignment may be wrong. The CDR3 consists of 14 residues. Germline CDR1 reads SEHNR; CDR2 reads FQNEAQ (reference sequence). In DNA form, the CDR3 reads TGTGCCAGCAGCACTCAAGGGAGGGGAAAATTGCAGTTCTTC. Translation gives CASSTQGRGKLQFF.